The 17 T cell receptor beta chains presented below share a single source sample, sequenced in a study of T cell repertoires in cytomegalovirus infection. Each CDR3 protein gets one entry after TCRdb re-called the reads with MiXCR. The data hold fewer than 400,000 distinct CDR3 sequences, with around 18% observed a single time. The sequencing input was PBMCs. Every receptor here comes from a human donor in good health (CMV status not recorded). Some clones in this sample may be carry-over from other donors' samples.

This chain uses TRBV6-2 or TRBV6-3 with TRBJ1-4, with a possible D match to TRBD1 (6 bases). V shed 7 bases and J shed 5 bases, with 17 bases lying between them. Germline CDR1 MNHEY, CDR2 SVGEGT. The CDR3 contains 15 residues. CDR3 nucleotides: TGTGCCAGCACCTCCTCGTGGGGGCGGAATGAAAAACTGTTTTTT. This gives the protein CASTSSWGRNEKLFF.

About this clonotype: A much larger clone sits a single nucleotide away, making a read error possible. CDR3 in DNA: TGTGCCAGCAGGCGACAAGCGGAGGCGCACGCAGATACGCAGTATTTT. The encoded protein is CASRRQAEAHADTQYF. This chain uses TRBV7-8 with TRBJ2-3, with a weak D call TRBD2 (5 bases). The CDR3 length is 16 residues. V was cut by 6 bases and J by 4 bases, with 20 bases left in between. The germline V gene encodes CDR1 SGHVS and CDR2 FQNEAQ. Combining the CDR3 with reference TRBV7-8 and TRBJ2-3 gives the whole variable domain GAGVSQSPRYKVAKRGQDVALRCDPISGHVSLFWYQQALGQGPEFLTYFQNEAQLDKSGLPSDRFFAERPEGSVSTLKIQRTQQEDSAVYLCASRRQAEAHADTQYFGPGTRLTVL.

This clonotype has a single count. The V and J genes are TRBV20-1 and TRBJ2-2; no definite D call. V was trimmed by 0 bases and J by 6 bases, leaving 8 bases between them. Looked up from germline, CDR1 is DFQATT and CDR2 is SNEGSKA (reference sequence). The CDR3 is made up of 13 amino acids. This CDR3 reads CSARDKTPGELFF. In DNA form, the CDR3 reads TGCAGTGCTAGAGATAAGACACCCGGGGAGCTGTTTTTT.

This clonotype was seen a handful of times. The V and J genes are TRBV6-2 or TRBV6-3 and TRBJ1-6; D gene ambiguous. Between the trimmed V and J ends, which lost 6 bases and 0 bases, there was a span of 6 bases. CDR1 and CDR2 (germline): MNHEY, SVGEGT. The CDR3 spans 14 residues. The chain's CDR3 is CASSKSSYNSPLHF. CDR3 nucleotides: TGTGCCAGCAGCAAGAGCTCCTATAATTCACCCCTCCACTTT.

There are a few counts of this clonotype. The gene calls are TRBV7-9 and TRBJ1-1; D not resolved. This CDR3 region has 14 residues. CDR1 and CDR2 from the germline V gene are SEHNR and FQNEAQ (reference sequence). The V end lost 3 bases, the J end lost 1 base, and 9 bases lay between the germline ends. The chain's CDR3 is CASSLFDPNTEAFF. CDR3 sequence (DNA): TGTGCCAGCAGCTTGTTTGACCCGAACACTGAAGCTTTCTTT.

This clonotype was observed at least ten times. The rearrangement joins TRBV7-2 to TRBJ2-5; D perhaps matches TRBD1 (6 bases). The germline CDR1 and CDR2 sequences are SGHTA and FQGNSA. The V gene lost 4 bases and the J gene lost 5 bases, with 11 bases spanning the gap. The CDR3 covers 13 residues. The CDR3 DNA is TGTGCCAGCAGCTCAGGGGATGAGGAGACCCAGTACTTC. Encoded protein: CASSSGDEETQYF.

This clonotype was recorded a few times. The chain has TRBV27 and TRBJ2-1; 7 nucleotides line up with TRBD2. The CDR3 extends over 16 amino acids. J gave up 4 bases and V 6 bases, and 12 bases lay outside the gene matches. Per the germline V gene, CDR1 is MNHEY and CDR2 is SMNVEV (reference sequence). CDR3 amino acids: CASSIWGQAGYNEQFF. The CDR3 nucleotides read TGTGCCAGCAGCATTTGGGGCCAAGCGGGGTACAATGAGCAGTTCTTC.

This clonotype was seen at least ten times. This rearrangement joins TRBV7-8 to TRBJ2-3; D unresolved. Trimming stripped 4 bases from V and 7 bases from J, with 21 bases between. The CDR3 is 16 amino acids. Germline CDR1 and CDR2: SGHVS and FQNEAQ. Here the CDR3 reads CASSSLWTAFLNTQYF. The CDR3 coding sequence is TGTGCCAGCAGCTCCCTTTGGACCGCCTTTTTGAATACGCAGTATTTT.

Note on this clonotype: A read error may produce the germline difference seen at one junction end. This chain's CDR3 is CDSSQVEGYYNEQFF. In DNA form, the CDR3 reads TGTGACAGCAGCCAAGTGGAAGGGTACTACAATGAGCAGTTCTTC. The chain links TRBV14 to TRBJ2-1; D remains ambiguous. Germline V CDR1 and CDR2: SGHDN, FVKESK. The CDR3 has 15 residues.

This clonotype was observed a few times. CDR3 sequence: CASSSRTGGTDTQYF. CDR3 nucleotide sequence: TGTGCCAGCAGCTCCCGGACAGGGGGCACAGATACGCAGTATTTT. The rearrangement uses TRBV2 and TRBJ2-3; TRBD1 aligns across 9 bases. The CDR3 loop spans 15 amino acids. The germline gives CDR1 SNHLY, CDR2 FYNNEI. V lost 6 bases and J lost 1; bases outside the gene matches: 5.

The chain is built from TRBV19 and TRBJ1-4; 7 bases agree with TRBD1. The CDR3 is 15 residues long. Per germline, CDR1 LNHDA and CDR2 SQIVND (reference sequence). V was clipped by 5 bases and J by 6 bases; unmatched bases: 9. Here the CDR3 reads CASSLRQGRDEKLFF. CDR3 nucleotide sequence: TGTGCCAGTAGTCTCCGACAGGGTCGGGATGAAAAACTGTTTTTT.

The J gene is TRBJ2-7, the V gene TRBV27; TRBD1 might be the D (6 bases). Trimming stripped 3 bases from V and 3 bases from J, with 15 bases between. The CDR3 is made up of 15 amino acids. The germline CDR1 and CDR2 sequences are MNHEY and SMNVEV (reference sequence). CDR3: CASSFLDSPGYEQYF. The CDR3 DNA sequence: TGTGCCAGCAGTTTTTTGGACAGTCCGGGCTACGAGCAGTACTTC.

The chain couples TRBV6-6 to TRBJ1-4; TRBD1 aligns across 8 bases. CDR3 length: 15 amino acids. The V gene's germline CDR1 is MNHNY and CDR2 SVGAGI (reference sequence). The V segment lost 11 bases and the J segment 0 bases; nucleotides outside the gene matches: 8. CDR3 bases: TGTGCCGGTTCAGGGGGCAAGTCAACTAATGAAAAACTGTTTTTT. Its translation: CAGSGGKSTNEKLFF.

This clonotype was counted ten times or more. This sequence joins TRBV7-9 and TRBJ2-7; D is unclear. The CDR3 is 14 amino acids. The V and J ends lost 5 bases and 6 bases respectively, with 17 bases between them. Germline V gives CDR1 SEHNR, CDR2 FQNEAQ (reference sequence). The CDR3, as DNA: TGTGCCAGCAGCAAACATATCCCCCCCAGCGAGCAGTACTTC. It yields the protein CASSKHIPPSEQYF.

This clonotype was observed at least ten times. V usage is TRBV28 and J usage is TRBJ1-2; D is uncertain. V was clipped by 4 bases and J by 8 bases, with 14 bases between them. Germline assignment: CDR1 MDHEN and CDR2 SYDVKM. This CDR3 has 13 amino acids. The CDR3 nucleotides read TGTGCCAGCAGTTACGCTGAACCCTGGGGCTACACCTTC. Its protein product is CASSYAEPWGYTF.

This clonotype was recorded at least ten times. The chain recombines TRBV6-6 with TRBJ2-1, with TRBD2 matching 12 bases. CDR3 length: 18 residues. Per germline, CDR1 MNHNY and CDR2 SVGAGI (reference sequence). V gave up 7 bases and J gave up 10 bases; unmatched junction bases: 20. The CDR3 sequence: CASTYRGRLAGVQWEQFF. Written as DNA, the CDR3 is TGTGCCAGCACCTATAGGGGCAGACTAGCGGGAGTGCAGTGGGAGCAGTTCTTC.

This clonotype was recorded a few times. The rearrangement links TRBV20-1 to TRBJ1-5, with D possibly being TRBD1 (5 bases). The CDR3 sequence is 15 residues long. The ends were cut back, 0 bases at V and 6 bases at J, with 15 bases in the middle. Germline values: CDR1 DFQATT, CDR2 SNEGSKA (reference sequence). The CDR3 sequence is CSARDGAQVLQPQHF. The CDR3 DNA sequence: TGCAGTGCTAGAGATGGCGCACAGGTCCTTCAGCCCCAGCATTTT.